A selection of T cell receptor beta chains follows, all from one sample in a study of T cell responses to AZD1222 COVID-19 vaccine. Method: immunoSEQ multiplex PCR; TCRdb's copy keeps in-frame clones and lacks some. The repertoire holds 85,000 to 90,000 clones, roughly 86% seen once, with around 5.8% in the top ten. The sequences come from peripheral blood, collected on day 0 of AZD1222 vaccination. The origin of the receptors is an adult in good health. Both conserved end residues are part of each CDR3. The order of the fields is clone size, V gene, D gene, J gene, CDR3 protein, CDR3 DNA. D genes are given only for firm matches. Some rows mark clone size as missing; the rest say once, few, many or name a class of expanded clone.

NA	TRBV10-1	NA	TRBJ1-1	CASGKTGPRVGEAFF	TGCGCCAGCGGAAAGACCGGGCCCCGAGTGGGTGAAGCTTTCTTT
NA	TRBV11-2	TRBD2	TRBJ2-3	CASSLTSGRTDTQYF	TGTGCCAGCAGCTTAACTAGCGGACGCACAGATACGCAGTATTTT
NA	TRBV28	NA	TRBJ2-3	CASSSLGGQDTQYF	TGTGCCAGCAGTTCCCTGGGGGGCCAAGATACGCAGTATTTT
few	TRBV5-5	NA	TRBJ1-1	CASSRVGGNTEAFF	TGTGCCAGCAGCCGCGTAGGGGGGAACACTGAAGCTTTCTTT
NA	TRBV10-1	TRBD2	TRBJ2-7	CALKGRGYEQYF	TGCGCGTTAAAGGGGCGGGGGTACGAGCAGTACTTC
NA	TRBV19	TRBD1	TRBJ1-1	CASMITRGRTEAFF	TGTGCCAGTATGATAACCAGGGGGAGGACTGAAGCTTTCTTT
NA	TRBV28	NA	TRBJ1-3	CASRDPLGNTIYF	TGTGCCAGCAGGGACCCTCTAGGAAACACCATATATTTT
NA	TRBV5-1	TRBD2	TRBJ2-3	CASSLEGGVLDTQYF	TGCGCCAGCAGCTTGGAGGGAGGGGTTTTGGATACGCAGTATTTT
NA	TRBV11-2	TRBD2	TRBJ2-1	CASSLASGGPVEQFF	TGTGCCAGCAGCTTAGCCTCGGGAGGGCCAGTTGAGCAGTTCTTC
NA	TRBV7-2	NA	TRBJ1-6	CASSLGLRSPLHF	TGTGCCAGCAGCTTAGGATTGAGGTCACCCCTCCACTTT
NA	TRBV7-3	NA	TRBJ2-1	CASSISSQDNEQFF	TGTGCCAGCAGCATTAGTAGCCAAGACAATGAGCAGTTCTTC
NA	TRBV19	NA	TRBJ1-2	CASSIGGTGDYGYTF	TGTGCCAGTAGTATAGGAGGAACTGGGGACTATGGCTACACCTTC
NA	TRBV5-1	TRBD1	TRBJ1-4	CASSLGQGNEKLFF	TGCGCCAGCAGCCTGGGACAGGGGAATGAAAAACTGTTTTTT
NA	TRBV5-4	TRBD1	TRBJ2-7	CASSSPGTGYEQYF	TGTGCCAGCAGCTCGCCCGGGACAGGTTACGAGCAGTACTTC
once	TRBV5-1	TRBD1	TRBJ1-1	CASIQGVEAFF	TGCGCCAGCATTCAGGGGGTAGAGGCTTTCTTT
NA	TRBV4-3	NA	TRBJ2-2	CASSQQQGLGELFF	TGCGCCAGCAGCCAACAACAGGGACTCGGGGAGCTGTTTTTT
NA	TRBV5-4	TRBD2	TRBJ2-2	CASSKGTSANTGELFF	TGTGCCAGCAGCAAAGGGACTAGCGCCAACACCGGGGAGCTGTTTTTT
NA	TRBV5-1	NA	TRBJ2-3	CASSLGTRTDTQYF	TGCGCCAGCAGCCTCGGGACCCGCACAGATACGCAGTATTTT
NA	TRBV28	NA	TRBJ1-2	CASSLYQGFHNGYTF	TGTGCCAGCAGTTTATATCAGGGTTTTCATAATGGCTACACCTTC
NA	TRBV6-2/TRBV6-3	TRBD1	TRBJ1-2	CASSLGQNYGYTF	TGTGCCAGCAGCTTGGGACAGAACTATGGCTACACCTTC
NA	TRBV11-2	NA	TRBJ1-3	CASSFLLSRLSGNTIYF	TGTGCCAGCAGCTTCCTCCTGTCTAGGCTGTCTGGAAACACCATATATTTT
NA	TRBV19	TRBD1	TRBJ2-2	CASSWTGGTTGELFF	TGTGCCAGTAGTTGGACAGGGGGGACCACCGGGGAGCTGTTTTTT
NA	TRBV28	TRBD1	TRBJ2-7	CATLNRGLSSYEQYF	TGTGCCACCCTAAACAGGGGCTTAAGCTCCTACGAGCAGTACTTC
NA	TRBV6-2/TRBV6-3	NA	TRBJ1-5	CASSYVNSGNQPQHF	TGTGCCAGCAGTTACGTAAACTCGGGCAATCAGCCCCAGCATTTT
NA	TRBV27	NA	TRBJ1-2	CASSSLWGLDYGYTF	TGTGCCAGCAGTTCCTTGTGGGGTCTGGACTATGGCTACACCTTC
NA	TRBV6-1	NA	TRBJ1-6	CASSEYNSPLHF	TGTGCCAGCAGTGAATATAATTCACCCCTCCACTTT
NA	TRBV21-1	NA	TRBJ2-1	CASRGGPWLERNEQFF	TGTGCCAGCAGAGGCGGACCTTGGCTAGAGCGAAATGAGCAGTTCTTC
once	TRBV2	NA	TRBJ1-1	CASSDWEGGRAFF	TGTGCCAGCAGTGATTGGGAGGGGGGCCGAGCTTTCTTT
NA	TRBV28	TRBD2	TRBJ2-3	CASVPGGADTQYF	TGTGCCAGCGTGCCCGGGGGGGCAGATACGCAGTATTTT
NA	TRBV19	NA	TRBJ2-3	CASSPRTVTDTQYF	TGTGCCAGTAGTCCCCGGACAGTCACAGATACGCAGTATTTT
NA	TRBV27	NA	TRBJ2-3	CASSWSSSSTDTQYF	TGTGCCAGCAGTTGGTCTAGTAGTAGCACAGATACGCAGTATTTT
NA	TRBV24-1	NA	TRBJ2-3	CATSDLEGADTQYF	TGTGCCACCAGTGATTTGGAGGGGGCAGATACGCAGTATTTT
NA	TRBV6-2/TRBV6-3	NA	TRBJ1-5	CASSQEGFNQPQHF	TGTGCCAGCAGCCAGGAGGGGTTCAATCAGCCCCAGCATTTT
NA	TRBV19	NA	TRBJ1-6	CASRETRRSPLHF	TGTGCCAGTAGGGAGACCCGGCGTTCACCCCTCCACTTT
NA	TRBV12-3/TRBV12-4	NA	TRBJ2-7	CASGSLLEQYF	TGTGCCAGCGGATCCCTCCTGGAGCAGTACTTC
NA	TRBV5-1	NA	TRBJ1-1	CASTPSGVGTEAFF	TGCGCCAGCACCCCGAGCGGGGTAGGCACTGAAGCTTTCTTT
NA	TRBV9	NA	TRBJ2-7	CASSGGGAQKSEQYF	TGTGCCAGCAGCGGAGGGGGGGCGCAGAAGTCCGAGCAGTACTTC
NA	TRBV27	NA	TRBJ1-2	CASSPTRAARGYGYTF	TGTGCCAGCAGTCCCACAAGGGCCGCTAGGGGCTATGGCTACACCTTC
NA	TRBV12-3/TRBV12-4	NA	TRBJ1-2	CASSPTGYYGYTF	TGTGCCAGCAGCCCTACAGGGTACTATGGCTACACCTTC
NA	TRBV27	NA	TRBJ2-1	CASSFVYGYEQFF	TGTGCCAGCAGTTTTGTCTATGGATATGAGCAGTTCTTC
NA	TRBV30	TRBD1	TRBJ2-7	CAWSRDSYEQYF	TGTGCCTGGAGTCGGGACAGCTACGAGCAGTACTTC
NA	TRBV7-9	TRBD1	TRBJ1-5	CASSYGTGGRGGPQHF	TGTGCCAGCAGCTACGGGACAGGGGGCCGTGGAGGGCCCCAGCATTTT
NA	TRBV7-2	NA	TRBJ2-1	CASSLAPSAYNEQFF	TGTGCCAGCAGCTTAGCCCCTAGCGCCTACAATGAGCAGTTCTTC
NA	TRBV5-1	NA	TRBJ2-7	CASSLVADYEQYF	TGCGCCAGCAGCTTGGTGGCAGACTACGAGCAGTACTTC
NA	TRBV12-3/TRBV12-4	NA	TRBJ1-4	CASRGKSREKLFF	TGTGCCAGCAGGGGGAAATCTCGGGAAAAACTGTTTTTT
NA	TRBV19	NA	TRBJ2-1	CASSPDRSSYNEQFF	TGTGCCAGTAGTCCTGACAGGAGCTCCTACAATGAGCAGTTCTTC
NA	TRBV18	TRBD1	TRBJ1-4	CASSPGQGNEKLFF	TGTGCCAGCTCACCGGGACAGGGAAACGAAAAACTGTTTTTT
NA	TRBV7-2	NA	TRBJ1-6	CASSLVVWSPLHF	TGTGCCAGCAGCTTGGTCGTGTGGTCACCCCTCCACTTT
NA	TRBV19	NA	TRBJ1-1	CASTYRVGNTEAFF	TGTGCCAGTACCTACAGGGTGGGAAACACTGAAGCTTTCTTT
NA	TRBV7-2	NA	TRBJ1-5	CASSLFGGPQHF	TGTGCCAGCAGCCTTTTCGGGGGGCCCCAGCATTTT